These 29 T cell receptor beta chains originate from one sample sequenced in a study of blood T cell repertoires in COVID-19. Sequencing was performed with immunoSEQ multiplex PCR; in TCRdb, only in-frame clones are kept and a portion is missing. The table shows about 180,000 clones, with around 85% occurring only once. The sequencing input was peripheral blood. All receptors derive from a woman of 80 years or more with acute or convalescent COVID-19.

CDR3 region: CATSRGAYNTEAFF. The CDR3, as DNA: TGTGCCACCAGCAGAGGAGCATACAACACTGAAGCTTTCTTT. This chain links TRBV15 with TRBJ1-1; D gene unclear. The CDR3 has 14 residues. The ends were cut back, 1 base at V and 2 bases at J, with 8 bases in the middle. CDR1 is LNHNV, CDR2 YYDKDF, per germline (reference sequence).

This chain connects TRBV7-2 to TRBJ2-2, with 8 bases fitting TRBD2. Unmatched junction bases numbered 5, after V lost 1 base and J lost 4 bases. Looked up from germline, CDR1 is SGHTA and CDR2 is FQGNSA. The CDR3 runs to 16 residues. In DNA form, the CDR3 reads TGTGCCAGCAGCTTAGGTGGCGGGAGGACCACCGGGGAGCTGTTTTTT. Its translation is CASSLGGGRTTGELFF.

CDR3 residues: CASSPRGTANQPQHF. CDR3 in DNA: TGTGCCAGCAGCCCTAGGGGGACAGCTAATCAGCCCCAGCATTTT. The chain is built from TRBV9 and TRBJ1-5; 7 bases are a match to TRBD1. V lost 4 bases to trimming and J lost 4 bases; unmatched junction nucleotides: 8. CDR1 is SGDLS, CDR2 YYNGEE, per germline. The CDR3 runs to 15 residues.

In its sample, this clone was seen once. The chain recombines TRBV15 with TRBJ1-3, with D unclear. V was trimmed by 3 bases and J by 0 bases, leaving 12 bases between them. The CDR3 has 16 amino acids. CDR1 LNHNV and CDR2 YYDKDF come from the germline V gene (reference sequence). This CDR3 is CATSRAPGSSGNTIYF. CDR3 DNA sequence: TGTGCCACCAGCAGGGCCCCGGGGAGCTCTGGAAACACCATATATTTT.

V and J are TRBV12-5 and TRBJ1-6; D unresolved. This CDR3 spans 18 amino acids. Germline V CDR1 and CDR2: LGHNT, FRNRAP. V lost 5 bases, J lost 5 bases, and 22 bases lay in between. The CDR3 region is CASGICKVSKEDNSPLHF. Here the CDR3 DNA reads TGTGCTAGTGGTATATGTAAGGTAAGCAAAGAGGATAATTCACCCCTCCACTTT. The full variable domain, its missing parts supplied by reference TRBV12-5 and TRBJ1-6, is DARVTQTPRHKVTEMGQEVTMRCQPILGHNTVFWYRQTMMQGLELLAYFRNRAPLDDSGMPKDRFSAEMPDATLATLKIQPSEPRDSAVYFCASGICKVSKEDNSPLHFGNGTRLTVT.

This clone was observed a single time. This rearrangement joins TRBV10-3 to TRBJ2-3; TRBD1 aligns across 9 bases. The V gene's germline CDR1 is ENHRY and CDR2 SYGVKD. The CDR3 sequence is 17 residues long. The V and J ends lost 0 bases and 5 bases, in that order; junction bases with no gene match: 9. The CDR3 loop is CAISESPRTGAGDTQYF. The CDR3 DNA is TGTGCCATCAGTGAGTCGCCTAGGACAGGGGCAGGAGATACGCAGTATTTT.

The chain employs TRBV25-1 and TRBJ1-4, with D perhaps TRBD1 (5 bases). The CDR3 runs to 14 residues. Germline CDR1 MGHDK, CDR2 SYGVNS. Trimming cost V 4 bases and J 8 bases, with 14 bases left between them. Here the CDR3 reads CASSGVGGEEKLFF. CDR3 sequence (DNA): TGTGCCAGCAGTGGAGTCGGGGGAGAGGAAAAACTGTTTTTT.

In DNA form, the CDR3 reads TGTGCCAGCAGTTTGACAGAAAAACTGTTTTTT. This gives the protein CASSLTEKLFF. The rearrangement uses TRBV12-3 or TRBV12-4 and TRBJ1-4; D remains ambiguous. V lost 3 bases and J 8 bases, leaving 4 bases between the germline ends. This CDR3 has 11 amino acids.

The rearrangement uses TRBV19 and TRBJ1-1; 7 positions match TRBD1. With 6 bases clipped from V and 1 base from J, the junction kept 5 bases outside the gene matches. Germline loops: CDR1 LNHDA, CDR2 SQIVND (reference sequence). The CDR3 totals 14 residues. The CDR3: CASSWDSENTEAFF. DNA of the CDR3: TGTGCCAGTAGCTGGGACAGCGAGAACACTGAAGCTTTCTTT.

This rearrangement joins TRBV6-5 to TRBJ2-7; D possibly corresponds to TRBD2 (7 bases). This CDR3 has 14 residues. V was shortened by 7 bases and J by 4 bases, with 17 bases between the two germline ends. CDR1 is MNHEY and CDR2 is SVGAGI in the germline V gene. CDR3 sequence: CASKRGEGGYEQYF. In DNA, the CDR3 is TGTGCCAGCAAGAGGGGGGAGGGAGGATACGAGCAGTACTTC.

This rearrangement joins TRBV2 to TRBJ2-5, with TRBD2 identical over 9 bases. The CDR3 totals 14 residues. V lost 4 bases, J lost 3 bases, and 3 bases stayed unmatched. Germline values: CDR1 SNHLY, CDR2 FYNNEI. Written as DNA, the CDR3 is TGTGCCAGCAGTGGGTCTAGCGGGGAAGAGACCCAGTACTTC. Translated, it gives CASSGSSGEETQYF.

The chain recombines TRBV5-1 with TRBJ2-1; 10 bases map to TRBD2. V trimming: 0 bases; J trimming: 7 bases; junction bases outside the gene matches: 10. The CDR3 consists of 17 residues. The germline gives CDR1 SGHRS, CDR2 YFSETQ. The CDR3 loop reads CASSLDGSGGPRNEQFF. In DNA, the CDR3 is TGCGCCAGCAGCTTGGATGGTAGCGGGGGGCCCCGAAATGAGCAGTTCTTC.

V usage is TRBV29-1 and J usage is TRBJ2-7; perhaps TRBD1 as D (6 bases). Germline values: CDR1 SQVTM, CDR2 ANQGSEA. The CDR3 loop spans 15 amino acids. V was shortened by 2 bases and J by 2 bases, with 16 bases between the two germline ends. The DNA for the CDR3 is TGCAGCGTTGAATTGGGGTCCAGGGGTGCCTACGAGCAGTACTTC. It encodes CSVELGSRGAYEQYF.

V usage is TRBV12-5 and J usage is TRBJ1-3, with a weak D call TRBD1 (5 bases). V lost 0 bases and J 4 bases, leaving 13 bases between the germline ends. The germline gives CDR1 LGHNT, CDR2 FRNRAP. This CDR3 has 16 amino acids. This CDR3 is CASGLVQPGGGNTIYF. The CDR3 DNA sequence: TGTGCTAGTGGTTTGGTACAACCCGGGGGGGGAAACACCATATATTTT.

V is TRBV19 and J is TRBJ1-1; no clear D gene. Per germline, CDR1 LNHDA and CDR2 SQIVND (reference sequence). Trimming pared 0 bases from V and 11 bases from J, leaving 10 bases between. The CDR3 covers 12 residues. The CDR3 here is CASSIEGRGAFF. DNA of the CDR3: TGTGCCAGTAGTATAGAGGGCAGAGGGGCTTTCTTT. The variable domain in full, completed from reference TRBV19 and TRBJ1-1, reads DGGITQSPKYLFRKEGQNVTLSCEQNLNHDAMYWYRQDPGQGLRLIYYSQIVNDFQKGDIAEGYSVSREKKESFPLTVTSAQKNPTAFYLCASSIEGRGAFFGQGTRLTVV.

The CDR3 loop reads CSYRVSYEQYF. The CDR3 coding sequence is TGCAGCTATCGGGTTTCCTACGAGCAGTACTTC. The rearrangement uses TRBV29-1 and TRBJ2-7; D call uncertain. Trimming cost V 8 bases and J 1 base, with 9 bases left between them. CDR1 is SQVTM, CDR2 ANQGSEA, per germline. The CDR3 has 11 amino acids.

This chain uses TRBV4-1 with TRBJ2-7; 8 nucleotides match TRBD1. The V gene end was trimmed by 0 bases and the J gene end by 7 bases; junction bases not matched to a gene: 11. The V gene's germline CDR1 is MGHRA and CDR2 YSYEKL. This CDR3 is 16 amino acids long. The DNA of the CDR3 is TGCGCCAGCAGCCAAGAGTGGCGGCAGGGGGCCTTGGAGCAGTACTTC. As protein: CASSQEWRQGALEQYF.

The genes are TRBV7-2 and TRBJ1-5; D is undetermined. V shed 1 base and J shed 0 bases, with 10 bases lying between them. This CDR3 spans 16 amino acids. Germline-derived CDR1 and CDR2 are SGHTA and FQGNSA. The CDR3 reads CASSLGGYNSNQPQHF. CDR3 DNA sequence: TGTGCCAGCAGCTTAGGAGGGTACAATAGCAATCAGCCCCAGCATTTT. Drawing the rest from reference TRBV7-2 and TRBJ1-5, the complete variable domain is GAGVSQSPSNKVTEKGKDVELRCDPISGHTALYWYRQSLGQGLEFLIYFQGNSAPDKSGLPSDRFSAERTGGSVSTLTIQRTQQEDSAVYLCASSLGGYNSNQPQHFGDGTRLSIL.

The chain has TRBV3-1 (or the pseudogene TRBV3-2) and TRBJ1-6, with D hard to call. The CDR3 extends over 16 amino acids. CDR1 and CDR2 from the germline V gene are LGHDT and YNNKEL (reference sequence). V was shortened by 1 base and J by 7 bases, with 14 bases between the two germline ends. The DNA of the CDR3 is TGTGCCAGCAGCCAAGGGGCAGCAAGCCTCAATTCACCCCTCCACTTT. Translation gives CASSQGAASLNSPLHF.

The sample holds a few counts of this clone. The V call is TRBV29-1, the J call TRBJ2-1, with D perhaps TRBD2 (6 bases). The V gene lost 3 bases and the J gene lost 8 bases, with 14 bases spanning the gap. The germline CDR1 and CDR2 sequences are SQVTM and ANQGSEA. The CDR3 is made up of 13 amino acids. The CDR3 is CSVEVTRLYEQFF. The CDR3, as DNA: TGCAGCGTTGAGGTGACTAGATTATATGAGCAGTTCTTC.

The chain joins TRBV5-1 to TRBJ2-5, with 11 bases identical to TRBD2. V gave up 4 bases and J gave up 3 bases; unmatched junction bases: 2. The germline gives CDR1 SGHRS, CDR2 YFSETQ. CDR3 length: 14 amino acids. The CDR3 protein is CASSTGLAEETQYF. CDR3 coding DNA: TGCGCCAGCAGCACGGGACTAGCGGAAGAGACCCAGTACTTC.

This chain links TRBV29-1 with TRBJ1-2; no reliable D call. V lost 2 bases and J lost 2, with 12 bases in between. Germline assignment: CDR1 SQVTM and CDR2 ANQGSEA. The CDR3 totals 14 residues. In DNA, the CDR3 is TGCAGCGTTGAAAGTACGTGGCCGAACTATGGCTACACCTTC. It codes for CSVESTWPNYGYTF.

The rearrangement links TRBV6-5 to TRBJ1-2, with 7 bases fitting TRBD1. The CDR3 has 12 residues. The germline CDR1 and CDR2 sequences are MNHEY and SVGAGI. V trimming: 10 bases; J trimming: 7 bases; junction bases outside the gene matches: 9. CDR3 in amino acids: CATTRGSGGYTF. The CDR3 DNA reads TGTGCCACTACCAGGGGGAGTGGTGGCTACACCTTC.

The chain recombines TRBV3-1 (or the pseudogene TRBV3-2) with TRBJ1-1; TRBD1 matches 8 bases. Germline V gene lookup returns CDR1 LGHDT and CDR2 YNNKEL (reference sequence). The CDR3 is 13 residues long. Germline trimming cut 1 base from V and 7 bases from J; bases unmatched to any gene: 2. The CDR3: CASSQAGQDEAFF. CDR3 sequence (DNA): TGTGCCAGCAGCCAAGCGGGACAGGATGAAGCTTTCTTT.

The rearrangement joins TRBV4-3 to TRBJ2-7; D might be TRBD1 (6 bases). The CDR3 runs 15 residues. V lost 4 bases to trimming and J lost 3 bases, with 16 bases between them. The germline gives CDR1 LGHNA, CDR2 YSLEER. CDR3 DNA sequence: TGCGCCAGCAGCCTACAGGCAGGGGCGAACTACGAGCAGTACTTC. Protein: CASSLQAGANYEQYF.

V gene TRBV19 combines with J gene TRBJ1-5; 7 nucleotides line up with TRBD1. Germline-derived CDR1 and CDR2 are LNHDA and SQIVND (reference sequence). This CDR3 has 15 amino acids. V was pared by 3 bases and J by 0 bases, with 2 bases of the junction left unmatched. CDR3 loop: CASSMDRSSNQPQHF. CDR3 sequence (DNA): TGTGCCAGTAGTATGGACAGGAGTAGCAATCAGCCCCAGCATTTT.

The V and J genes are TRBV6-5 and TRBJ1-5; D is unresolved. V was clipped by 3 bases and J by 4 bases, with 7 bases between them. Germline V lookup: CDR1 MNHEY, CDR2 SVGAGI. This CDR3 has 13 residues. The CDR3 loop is CASSYNGNQPQHF. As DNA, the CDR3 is TGTGCCAGCAGTTATAACGGGAATCAGCCCCAGCATTTT.

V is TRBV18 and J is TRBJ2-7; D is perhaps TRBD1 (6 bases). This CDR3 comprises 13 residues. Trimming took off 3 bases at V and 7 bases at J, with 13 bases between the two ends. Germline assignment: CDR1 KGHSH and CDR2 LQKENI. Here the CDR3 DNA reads TGTGCCAGCTCACCCGCCAGGGGCTTAGAGCAGTACTTC. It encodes CASSPARGLEQYF. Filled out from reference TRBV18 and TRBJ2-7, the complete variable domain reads NAGVMQNPRHLVRRRGQEARLRCSPMKGHSHVYWYRQLPEEGLKFMVYLQKENIIDESGMPKERFSAEFPKEGPSILRIQQVVRGDSAAYFCASSPARGLEQYFGPGTRLTVT.

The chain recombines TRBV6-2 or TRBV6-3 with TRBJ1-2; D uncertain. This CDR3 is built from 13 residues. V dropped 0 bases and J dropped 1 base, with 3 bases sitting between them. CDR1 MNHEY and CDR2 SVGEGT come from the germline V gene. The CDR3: CASSYSRNYGYTF. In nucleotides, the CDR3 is TGTGCCAGCAGTTACTCCCGTAACTATGGCTACACCTTC.